A selection of T cell receptor beta chains follows, all from one sample in a study of T cell responses to AZD1222 COVID-19 vaccine. Clones were read by immunoSEQ multiplex PCR, and TCRdb kept only the in-frame ones, dropping some. The table lists 110,000 to 150,000 clones, about 94% of them singletons. The sequencing here drew on peripheral blood, taken on day 0 of AZD1222 vaccination. The receptors stem from an adult in good health. The CDR3 runs from the conserved cysteine through the conserved F or W. Fields, in order: J gene, V gene, D gene, clone size, CDR3 DNA, CDR3 protein. A D gene is named only where the DNA matches it firmly. The size of a clone is reported for some rows only, either as once, few or many, or as a class for expanded clones.

TRBJ1-1 TRBV2 TRBD1 - TGTGCCAGCAGCGAGGGGCAGGGGGCGCGAGCTTTCTTT CASSEGQGARAFF
TRBJ2-7 TRBV29-1 TRBD1 - TGCAGCGCCCGGGACAGGGGGTTTTCCTACGAGCAGTACTTC CSARDRGFSYEQYF
TRBJ1-1 TRBV29-1 - - TGCAGCGTTGACCAGGGTATTCCTGAAGCTTTCTTT CSVDQGIPEAFF
TRBJ2-3 TRBV10-1 - once TGCGCCAGCAGGGGGGACCAAGGATCAGATACGCAGTATTTT CASRGDQGSDTQYF
TRBJ1-3 TRBV5-1 TRBD1 - TGCGCCAGCAGCGTAGGACAGGGGGCAGGAAACACCATATATTTT CASSVGQGAGNTIYF
TRBJ1-2 TRBV6-4 - - TGTGCCAGCAGTGACTCGCCGGGGGGCGGCTACACCTTC CASSDSPGGGYTF
TRBJ1-2 TRBV21-1 - - TGTGCCAGCAGCGCCCCAAGGGCGGGGGGTGGCTACACCTTC CASSAPRAGGGYTF
TRBJ2-1 TRBV9 - - TGTGCCAGCAGCGGTGACTACAATGAGCAGTTCTTC CASSGDYNEQFF
TRBJ2-3 TRBV24-1 - once TGTGCCACCTCCTTCGGCCCTTCGAGCACAGATACGCAGTATTTT CATSFGPSSTDTQYF
TRBJ2-1 TRBV2 TRBD2 - TGTGCCAGCAGATACACCGGGACTAGCGGAGTCTATGAGCAGTTCTTC CASRYTGTSGVYEQFF
TRBJ1-2 TRBV20-1 - - TGCAGTGCTAGTAGCAGGGGTGATTATGGCTACACCTTC CSASSRGDYGYTF
TRBJ2-1 TRBV6-4 TRBD2 - TGTGCCAGCAGTGTAGCGGGGTCCTACAATGAGCAGTTCTTC CASSVAGSYNEQFF
TRBJ2-7 TRBV7-2 TRBD2 - TGTGCCAGCAGCTTAGCCGGATTAGCGGGAGTTGATAGCTCCTACGAGCAGTACTTC CASSLAGLAGVDSSYEQYF
TRBJ1-4 TRBV5-6 - - TGTGCCAGCAGCTTGGCCGGAACTGCAACTAATGAAAAACTGTTTTTT CASSLAGTATNEKLFF
TRBJ1-2 TRBV15 - - TGTGCCACCAGCACCAAAACCCGGGGACCGGCTAACTATGGCTACACCTTC CATSTKTRGPANYGYTF
TRBJ2-7 TRBV19 - - TGTGCCAGTAGTATCGACACGACAACCTACGAGCAGTACTTC CASSIDTTTYEQYF
TRBJ1-2 TRBV14 - - TGTGCCAGCAGACCCGGGACGTACGGGGCTAACTATGGCTACACCTTC CASRPGTYGANYGYTF
TRBJ2-7 TRBV6-5 - once TGTGCCAGCAGTTACAGGGGCCCCTACGAGCAGTACTTC CASSYRGPYEQYF
TRBJ2-7 TRBV5-1 - - TGCGCCAGCAGCTTCGGCGGACCCTACGAGCAGTACTTC CASSFGGPYEQYF
TRBJ1-5 TRBV7-2 - few TGTGCCAGCAGCGCCACCAGGGACCAGCCCCAGCATTTT CASSATRDQPQHF
TRBJ1-2 TRBV5-8 - - TGTGCCAGCAGCTTGGGCCCCGTCAACTATGGCTACACCTTC CASSLGPVNYGYTF
TRBJ2-7 TRBV5-8 - - TGTGCCGCAGAAGGGTATATCGTAGACGAGCAGTACTTC CAAEGYIVDEQYF
TRBJ2-1 TRBV6-1 - - TGTGCCAGCAGTGAGGATAGAACGGGTTCCTACAATGAGCAGTTCTTC CASSEDRTGSYNEQFF
TRBJ2-1 TRBV6-5 TRBD2 - TGTGCCAGCAGCGGACTAGCGGCCTACAATGAGCAGTTCTTC CASSGLAAYNEQFF
TRBJ2-7 TRBV5-1 - once TGCGCCAGCAGCGATATTACCTACGAGCAGTACTTC CASSDITYEQYF
TRBJ1-2 TRBV19 - - TGTGCCAGTAGTCCCCGCGGGCTCGGCTATGGCTACACCTTC CASSPRGLGYGYTF
TRBJ2-7 TRBV24-1 TRBD1 - TGTGCCACCAGTGATAGGGGGCAACCCTACGAGCAGTACTTC CATSDRGQPYEQYF
TRBJ2-2 TRBV13 - - TGTGCCAGCAGCTTATCGGCTACTAACACCGGGGAGCTGTTTTTT CASSLSATNTGELFF
TRBJ2-2 TRBV3-1/TRBV3-2 TRBD1 - TGTGCCAGCAGCCCAGAACCGGGACAGGGTCTGGCTAAAAGTTCCGGGGAGCTGTTTTTT CASSPEPGQGLAKSSGELFF
TRBJ2-7 TRBV5-1 TRBD2 - TGCGCCAGCAGCTTGGCGGGCGGGAGTTCCTACGAGCAGTACTTC CASSLAGGSSYEQYF
TRBJ2-5 TRBV6-2/TRBV6-3 - - TGTGCCAGCAGTTTCGGGGAAGAGGGCGCGGAGACCCAGTACTTC CASSFGEEGAETQYF
TRBJ1-2 TRBV6-4 TRBD1 - TGTGCCAGCAGTGACTCGTGGACAGGCTATGGCTACACCTTC CASSDSWTGYGYTF
TRBJ2-7 TRBV6-5 - - TGTGCCAGCAACCGGGGGGCTAACGACGAGCAGTACTTC CASNRGANDEQYF
TRBJ1-4 TRBV4-3 TRBD1 - TGCGCCAGCAGCCAAAGGACAGGGTCTCAAGAAAAACTGTTTTTT CASSQRTGSQEKLFF
TRBJ1-2 TRBV28 - - TGTGCCAGCAGTCCGACTAACTATGGCTACACCTTC CASSPTNYGYTF
TRBJ2-7 TRBV5-1 TRBD2 - TGCGCCAGCAGCGGCGCCGGGACTAGCGGGACCAACCCAAGGGCCGAGCAGTACTTC CASSGAGTSGTNPRAEQYF
TRBJ2-7 TRBV5-1 TRBD2 - TGCGCCAGCAGCTTGGAAATAGCGGGAGAGCAGTACTTC CASSLEIAGEQYF
TRBJ2-1 TRBV4-3 TRBD1 few TGCGCCAGCAGCCCGTGGACAGGGGATTACAATGAGCAGTTCTTC CASSPWTGDYNEQFF
TRBJ1-4 TRBV6-5 - - TGTGCCAGCAGCAGGGAGGGTGGCGGTAATGAAAAACTGTTTTTT CASSREGGGNEKLFF
TRBJ1-1 TRBV5-4 - - TGTGCCAGCAGCTTGGTGGGCAGGGGTAGGACTGAAGCTTTCTTT CASSLVGRGRTEAFF
TRBJ1-2 TRBV5-4 TRBD1 - TGTGCCAGCAGCTTAGGTAGCAGGGGGATTCGAAGTAACTATGGCTACACCTTC CASSLGSRGIRSNYGYTF
TRBJ2-1 TRBV11-2 - - TGTGCCAGCATTCCATACGGTTGGAATGAGCAGTTCTTC CASIPYGWNEQFF
TRBJ2-1 TRBV19 TRBD2 - TGTGCCAGTATAAGCAACGCGGGAGTCGGCTACAATGAGCAGTTCTTC CASISNAGVGYNEQFF